The T cell receptor (beta chain) described here comes from a study of post-analysis software for immune sequencing data. Regarding the study as a whole: In patients, TRBV5-6, TRBV5-1 and TRBV20-1 belonged to four or five TRBV segments found more frequently than in controls.

Tagging with unique molecular identifiers was a feature of the TCR beta cDNA libraries. Researchers reported 520,000 or so cDNA molecules coming from roughly 1 to 10 million T cells. One entry per CDR3 protein, called by TCRdb with MiXCR from the PCR reads. The sample has about 540,000 distinct CDR3 sequences; around a third are singletons. To note about this clonotype: Its matching antigen is unknown. Given the absence of the conserved phenylalanine or tryptophan at the CDR3 end, a read error is likely.

CDR3 length: 13 amino acids. Trimming removed 3 bases at V and 5 bases at J, with 12 bases between. Looked up from germline, CDR1 is SGHRS and CDR2 is YFSETQ. The sequenced material came from blood. The clonotype comes from a girl aged 2-17 years with multiple sclerosis. This chain uses TRBV5-1 with TRBJ2-7, with D perhaps matching TRBD1 (6 bases). The CDR3 here is CASSSQGSHEQYS. CDR3 nucleotide sequence: TGCGCCAGCAGCTCCCAGGGGTCCCACGAGCAGTACTCC.